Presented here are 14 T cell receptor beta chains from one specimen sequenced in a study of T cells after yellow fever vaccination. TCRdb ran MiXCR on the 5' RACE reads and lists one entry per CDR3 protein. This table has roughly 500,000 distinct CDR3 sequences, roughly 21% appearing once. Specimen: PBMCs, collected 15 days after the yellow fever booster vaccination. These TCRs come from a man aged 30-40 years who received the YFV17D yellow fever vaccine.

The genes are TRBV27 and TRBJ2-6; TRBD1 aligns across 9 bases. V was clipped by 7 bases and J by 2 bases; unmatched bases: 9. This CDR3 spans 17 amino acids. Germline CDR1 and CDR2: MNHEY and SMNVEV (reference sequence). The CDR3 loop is CASKDRGALAGANVLTF. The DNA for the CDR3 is TGTGCCAGCAAGGACAGGGGCGCTTTAGCTGGGGCCAACGTCCTGACTTTC.

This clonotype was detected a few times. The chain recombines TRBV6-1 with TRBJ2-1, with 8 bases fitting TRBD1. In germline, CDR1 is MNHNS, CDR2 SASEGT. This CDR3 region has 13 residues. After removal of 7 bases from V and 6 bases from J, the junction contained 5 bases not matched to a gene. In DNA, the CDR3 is TGTGCCAGCAAGGCCAGGGGGCGCAATGAGCAGTTCTTC. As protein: CASKARGRNEQFF.

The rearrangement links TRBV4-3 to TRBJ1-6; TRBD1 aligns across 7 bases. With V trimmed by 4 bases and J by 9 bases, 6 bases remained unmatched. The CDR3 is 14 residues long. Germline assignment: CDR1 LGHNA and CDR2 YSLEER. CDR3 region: CASSPRQGSSPLHF. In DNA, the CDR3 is TGCGCCAGCAGCCCAAGACAGGGAAGTTCACCCCTCCACTTT.

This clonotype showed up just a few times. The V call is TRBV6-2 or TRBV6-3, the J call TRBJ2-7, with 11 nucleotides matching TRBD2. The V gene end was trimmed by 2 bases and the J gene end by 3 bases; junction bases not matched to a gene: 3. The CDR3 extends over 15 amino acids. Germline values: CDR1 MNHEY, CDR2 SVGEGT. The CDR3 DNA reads TGTGCCAGCAGTTACGGACTAGCGGGCCTCTACGAGCAGTACTTC. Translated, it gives CASSYGLAGLYEQYF.

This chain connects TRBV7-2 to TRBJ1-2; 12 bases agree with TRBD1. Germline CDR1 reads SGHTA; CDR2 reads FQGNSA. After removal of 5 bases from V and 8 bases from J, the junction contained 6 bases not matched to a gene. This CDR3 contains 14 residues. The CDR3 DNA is TGTGCCAGCAGCCTGGGACAGGGGGCGACGGGCTACACCTTC. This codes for CASSLGQGATGYTF. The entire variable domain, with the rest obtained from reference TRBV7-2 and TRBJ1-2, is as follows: GAGVSQSPSNKVTEKGKDVELRCDPISGHTALYWYRQSLGQGLEFLIYFQGNSAPDKSGLPSDRFSAERTGGSVSTLTIQRTQQEDSAVYLCASSLGQGATGYTFGSGTRLTVV.

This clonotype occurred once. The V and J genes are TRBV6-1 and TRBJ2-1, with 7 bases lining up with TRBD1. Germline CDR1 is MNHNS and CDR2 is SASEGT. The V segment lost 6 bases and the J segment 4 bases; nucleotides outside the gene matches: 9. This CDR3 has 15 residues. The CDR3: CASSQTGFIYNEQFF. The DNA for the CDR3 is TGTGCCAGCAGCCAGACAGGGTTTATTTACAATGAGCAGTTCTTC.

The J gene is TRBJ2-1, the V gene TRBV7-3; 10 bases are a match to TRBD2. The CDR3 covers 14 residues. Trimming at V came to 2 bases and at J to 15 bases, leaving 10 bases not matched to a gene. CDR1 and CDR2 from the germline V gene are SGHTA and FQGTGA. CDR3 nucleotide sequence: TGTGCCAGCAGCTTATCAGCGGGGGGGCCTTTGAGGTTCTTC. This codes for CASSLSAGGPLRFF. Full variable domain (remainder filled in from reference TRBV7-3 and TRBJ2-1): GAGVSQTPSNKVTEKGKYVELRCDPISGHTALYWYRQSLGQGPEFLIYFQGTGAADDSGLPNDRFFAVRPEGSVSTLKIQRTERGDSAVYLCASSLSAGGPLRFFGPGTRLTVL.

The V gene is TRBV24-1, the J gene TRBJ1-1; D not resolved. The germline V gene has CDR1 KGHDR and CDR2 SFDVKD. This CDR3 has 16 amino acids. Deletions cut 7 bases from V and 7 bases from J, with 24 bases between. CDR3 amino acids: CATRGGPNDLPFEAFF. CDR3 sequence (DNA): TGTGCCACCAGAGGAGGGCCGAACGACCTGCCCTTTGAAGCTTTCTTT.

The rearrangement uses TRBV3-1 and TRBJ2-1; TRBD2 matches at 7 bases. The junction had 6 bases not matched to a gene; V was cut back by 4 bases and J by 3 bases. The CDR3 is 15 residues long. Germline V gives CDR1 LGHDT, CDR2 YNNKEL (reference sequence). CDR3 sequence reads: CASSPSGLIYNEQFF. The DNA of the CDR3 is TGTGCCAGCAGCCCTAGCGGACTCATCTACAATGAGCAGTTCTTC.

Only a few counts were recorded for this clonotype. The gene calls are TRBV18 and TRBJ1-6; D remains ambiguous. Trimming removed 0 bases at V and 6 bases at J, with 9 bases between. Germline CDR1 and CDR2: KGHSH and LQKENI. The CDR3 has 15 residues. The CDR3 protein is CASSPPEGFNSPLHF. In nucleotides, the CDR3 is TGTGCCAGCTCACCACCGGAGGGCTTTAATTCACCCCTCCACTTT.

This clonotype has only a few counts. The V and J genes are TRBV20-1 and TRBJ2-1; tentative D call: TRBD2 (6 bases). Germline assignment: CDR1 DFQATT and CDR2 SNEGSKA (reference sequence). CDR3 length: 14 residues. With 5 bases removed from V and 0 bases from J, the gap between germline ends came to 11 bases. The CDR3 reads CSALAASSYNEQFF. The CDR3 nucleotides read TGCAGTGCTTTAGCGGCCAGCTCCTACAATGAGCAGTTCTTC.

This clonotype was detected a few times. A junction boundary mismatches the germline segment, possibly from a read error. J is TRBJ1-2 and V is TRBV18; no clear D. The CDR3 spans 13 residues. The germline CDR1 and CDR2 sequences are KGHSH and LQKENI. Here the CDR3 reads CASSRQEGYDYTF. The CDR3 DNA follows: TGTGCCAGCTCGCGGCAGGAAGGCTATGACTACACCTTC.

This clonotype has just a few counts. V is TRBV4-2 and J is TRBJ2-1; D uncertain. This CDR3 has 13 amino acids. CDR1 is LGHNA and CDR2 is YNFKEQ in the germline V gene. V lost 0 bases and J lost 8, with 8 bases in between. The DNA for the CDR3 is TGTGCCAGCAGCCAAGATAATTCTCATGAGCAGTTCTTC. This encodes CASSQDNSHEQFF.

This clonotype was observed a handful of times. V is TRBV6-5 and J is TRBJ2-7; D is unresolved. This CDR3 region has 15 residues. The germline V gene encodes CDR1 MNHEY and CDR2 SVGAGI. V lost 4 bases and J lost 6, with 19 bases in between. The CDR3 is CASSFVSTAPTEQYF. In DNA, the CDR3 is TGTGCCAGCAGTTTCGTGAGTACTGCCCCTACCGAGCAGTACTTC.